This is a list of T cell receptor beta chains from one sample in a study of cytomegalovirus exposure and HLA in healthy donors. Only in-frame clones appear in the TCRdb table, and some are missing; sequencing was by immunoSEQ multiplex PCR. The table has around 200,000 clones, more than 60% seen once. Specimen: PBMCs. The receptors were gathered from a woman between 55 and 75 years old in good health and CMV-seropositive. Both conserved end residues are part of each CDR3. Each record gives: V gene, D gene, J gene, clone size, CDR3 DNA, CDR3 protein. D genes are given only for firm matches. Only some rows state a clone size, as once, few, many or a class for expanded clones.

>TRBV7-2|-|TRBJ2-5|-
TGTGCCAGCAGCATCAACTCGGAGACCCAGTACTTC
CASSINSETQYF
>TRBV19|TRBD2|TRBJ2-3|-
TGTGCCAGTAAGACTGGGACTAGCGGGAGGAATACGCAGTATTTT
CASKTGTSGRNTQYF
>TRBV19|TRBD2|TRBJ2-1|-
TGTGCCAGTGGAGCCCTGGTGCGGGAGAATGAGCAGTTCTTC
CASGALVRENEQFF
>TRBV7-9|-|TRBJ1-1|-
TGTGCCAGCAGCATGGGACACGTGAACACTGAAGCTTTCTTT
CASSMGHVNTEAFF
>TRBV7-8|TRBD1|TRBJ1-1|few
TGTGCCAGCAGCTTCCGGGACAGGGGCATGAACACTGAAGCTTTCTTT
CASSFRDRGMNTEAFF
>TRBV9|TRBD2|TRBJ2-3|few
TGTGCCAGCAGCAAGACTAGCGGGAGAACAGATACGCAGTATTTT
CASSKTSGRTDTQYF
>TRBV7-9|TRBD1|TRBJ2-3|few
TGTGCCAGCAGCCCTGGACAGGGTGAGGCAGATACGCAGTATTTT
CASSPGQGEADTQYF
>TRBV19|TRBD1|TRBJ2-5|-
TGTGCCAGTAGTTTCGGGACAGATTGGCTAGAGACCCAGTACTTC
CASSFGTDWLETQYF
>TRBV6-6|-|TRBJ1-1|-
TGTGCCAGCAGTTACTCCCCAGGGGCTGGCACTGAAGCTTTCTTT
CASSYSPGAGTEAFF
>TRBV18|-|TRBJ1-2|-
TGTGCCAGCTCACCAACTGGGGGACTCGACTATGGCTACACCTTC
CASSPTGGLDYGYTF
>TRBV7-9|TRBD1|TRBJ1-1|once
TGTGCCAGCAGTCGAACGGGACAGTTGTCTTTCTTT
CASSRTGQLSFF
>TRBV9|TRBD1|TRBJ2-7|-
TGTGCCAGCAGCGTAAGCGGGGACAGGGACCACGAGCAGTACTTC
CASSVSGDRDHEQYF
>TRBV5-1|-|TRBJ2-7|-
TGCGCCAGCAGCCCGGGACAAGTTTACGAGCAGTACTTC
CASSPGQVYEQYF
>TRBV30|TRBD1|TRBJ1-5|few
TGTGCCTGGAGTCGGGGACAGCATAGCAATCAGCCCCAGCATTTT
CAWSRGQHSNQPQHF
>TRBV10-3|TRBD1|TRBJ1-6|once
TGTGCCATCAGCGACACGGGACAGCGGGATAATTCACCCCTCCACTTT
CAISDTGQRDNSPLHF
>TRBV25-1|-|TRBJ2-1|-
TGTGCCAGCAGTGATCCCCATGCGGGGTACAATGAGCAGTTCTTC
CASSDPHAGYNEQFF
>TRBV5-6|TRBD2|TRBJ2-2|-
TGTGCCAGCAGCCGGGGGGGCACCGGGGAGCTGTTTTTT
CASSRGGTGELFF
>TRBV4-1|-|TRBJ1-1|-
TGCGCCAGCAGCGATACCTTAGCCACACAGAACACTGAAGCTTTCTTT
CASSDTLATQNTEAFF
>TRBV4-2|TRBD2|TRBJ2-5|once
TGTGCCAGCAGCCCCAGGACTAGCGGGGAAGAGACCCAGTACTTC
CASSPRTSGEETQYF
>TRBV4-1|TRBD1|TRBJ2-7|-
TGCGCCAGCAGCCAAGTCTGGACAGGGGACTACTACGAGCAGTACTTC
CASSQVWTGDYYEQYF
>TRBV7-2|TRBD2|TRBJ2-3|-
TGTGCCAGCAGTTTAGCGGGGGGGGATTATACGCAGTATTTT
CASSLAGGDYTQYF
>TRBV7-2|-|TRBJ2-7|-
TGTGCCAGCAGCTTAGTTGTCGGAGATTACGAGCAGTACTTC
CASSLVVGDYEQYF
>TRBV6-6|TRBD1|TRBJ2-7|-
TGTGCCAGCAGCTCGACAGGGGGAGCACCCTACGAGCAGTACTTC
CASSSTGGAPYEQYF
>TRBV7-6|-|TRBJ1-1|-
TGTGCCAGCAGCTTAACCCAGGGGAACACTGAAGCTTTCTTT
CASSLTQGNTEAFF
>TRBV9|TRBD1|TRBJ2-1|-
TGTGCCAGCAGCCCCGGGACAGGGGATTACAATGAGCAGTTCTTC
CASSPGTGDYNEQFF
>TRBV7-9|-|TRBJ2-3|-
TGTGCCAGCAGCCCCTGGCTGGGCGGGATGGGGACAGATACGCAGTATTTT
CASSPWLGGMGTDTQYF
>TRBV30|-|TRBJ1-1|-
TGTGCCTGGATCGGGGGATACGTGACTTTCTTT
CAWIGGYVTFF
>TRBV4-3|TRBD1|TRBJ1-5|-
TGCGCCAGCAGCACGGGACAGCTAAATCAGCCCCAGCATTTT
CASSTGQLNQPQHF
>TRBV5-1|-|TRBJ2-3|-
TGCGCCAGCAGCTTGCCAGGGGCCACAGATACGCAGTATTTT
CASSLPGATDTQYF
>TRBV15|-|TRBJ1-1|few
TGTGCTACAAGAGCCGGGGCTGAAGCTTTCTTT
CATRAGAEAFF
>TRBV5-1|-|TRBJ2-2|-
TGCGCCAGCAGCTCCCTGGGGGGAGGATTGAACACCGGGGAGCTGTTTTTT
CASSSLGGGLNTGELFF
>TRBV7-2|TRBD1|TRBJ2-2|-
TGTGCCAGCAGCTTACGTCTTAGGACAGGGGGACGCACCGGGGAGCTGTTTTTT
CASSLRLRTGGRTGELFF
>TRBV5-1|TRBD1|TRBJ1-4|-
TGCGCCAGCAGCTTGACAGGGGGTATTGAGGAAAAACTGTTTTTT
CASSLTGGIEEKLFF
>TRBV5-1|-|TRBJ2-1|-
TGCGCCAGCAGCCCAACGGCGGGACAGACCTACAATGAGCAGTTCTTC
CASSPTAGQTYNEQFF
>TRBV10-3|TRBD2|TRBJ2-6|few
TGTGCCATCAGCGGACTAGCGCCTGGCTCTGGGGCCAACGTCCTGACTTTC
CAISGLAPGSGANVLTF
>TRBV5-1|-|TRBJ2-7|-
TGCGCCAGCAGCTCCACAGGCCCCCCGGTTTGGGACGAGCAGTACTTC
CASSSTGPPVWDEQYF
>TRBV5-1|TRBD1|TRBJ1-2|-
TGCGCCAGCGGACCGGGACAGCCTAACTATGGCTACACCTTC
CASGPGQPNYGYTF
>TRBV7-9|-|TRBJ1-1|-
TGTGCCAGCAGGGTACAGCCGAACACTGAAGCTTTCTTT
CASRVQPNTEAFF
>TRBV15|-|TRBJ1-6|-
TGTGCCACCAGCGGACGGAACGGGGATTCACCCCTCCACTTT
CATSGRNGDSPLHF
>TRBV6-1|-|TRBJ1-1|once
TGTGCCAGCAGTATCAATTTCGGGGTGAACACTGAAGCTTTCTTT
CASSINFGVNTEAFF
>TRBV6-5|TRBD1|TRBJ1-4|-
TGTGCCAGCAGTCGCCGGGACAGCACTGAAAAACTGTTTTTT
CASSRRDSTEKLFF
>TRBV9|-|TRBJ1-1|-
TGTGCCAGCAGCGTAGGTATCAGCGGGATGAACACTGAAGCTTTCTTT
CASSVGISGMNTEAFF
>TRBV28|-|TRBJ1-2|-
TGTGCCAGCAACAAACAGGATAACTATGGCTACACCTTC
CASNKQDNYGYTF
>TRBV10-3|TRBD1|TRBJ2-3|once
TGTGCCATCAGAAGACAGGGAGAGGCAGATACGCAGTATTTT
CAIRRQGEADTQYF
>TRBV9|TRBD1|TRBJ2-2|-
TGTGCCAGCAGCCGAGAGGGGGCGTGGAACACCGGGGAGCTGTTTTTT
CASSREGAWNTGELFF